One sample yielded the 25 T cell receptor beta chains listed below, sequenced in a study of shared clonotypes between healthy human individuals. CD45RO-negative, CCR7-selected cells formed the naive CD8 fraction, which excluded terminally differentiated effector memory CD45RA+ cells. Using immunoSEQ multiplex PCR, the repertoire was profiled, and TCRdb retains in-frame clones only, with some absent. The sample records millions of clones, about 94% being singletons. Source material: naive CD8+ T cells sorted from blood. The receptors come from a young man in good health.

The chain joins TRBV18 to TRBJ2-7; D call uncertain. From germline, CDR1 is KGHSH and CDR2 LQKENI. V lost 0 bases and J lost 6, with 15 bases in between. CDR3 length: 15 amino acids. The CDR3 region is CASSPPTGHRFEQYF. The CDR3 DNA reads TGTGCCAGCTCACCACCGACGGGCCATAGATTCGAGCAGTACTTC.

J is TRBJ2-3 and V is TRBV19, with 8 nucleotides matching TRBD1. Germline CDR1 and CDR2: LNHDA and SQIVND (reference sequence). The V gene end was trimmed by 3 bases and the J gene end by 2 bases; junction bases not matched to a gene: 4. CDR3 length equals 15 residues. For the CDR3, the DNA is TGTGCCAGTAGTATGACAGGGGTCCTCACAGATACGCAGTATTTT. Amino acid sequence: CASSMTGVLTDTQYF.

The J gene is TRBJ2-3, the V gene TRBV5-8; 10 bases fit TRBD1. CDR1 SGHTS and CDR2 YDEGEE come from the germline V gene. The CDR3 is 16 amino acids. Trimming took 5 bases from V and 3 from J; bases not matched to a gene: 9. The CDR3 DNA follows: TGTGCCAGCAGGTGGGCGGGGACAGGGGCTACAGATACGCAGTATTTT. Translated, it gives CASRWAGTGATDTQYF.

The rearrangement joins TRBV2 to TRBJ1-1; D unclear. Germline CDR1 is SNHLY and CDR2 is FYNNEI. V was pared by 7 bases and J by 5 bases, with 14 bases between. The CDR3 contains 13 residues. CDR3 region: CASKEEGWTEAFF. The CDR3 DNA sequence: TGTGCCAGCAAAGAGGAGGGTTGGACTGAAGCTTTCTTT.

The chain combines TRBV6-5 with TRBJ2-1, with D unresolved. The CDR3 is made up of 12 amino acids. V lost 2 bases to trimming and J lost 5 bases, with 4 bases between them. Germline lookup yields CDR1 MNHEY and CDR2 SVGAGI. In DNA, the CDR3 is TGTGCCAGCAGTTACGCCGACAATGAGCAGTTCTTC. Amino acids: CASSYADNEQFF.

The chain couples TRBV15 to TRBJ1-1, with D tentatively TRBD1 (5 bases). Germline V gene lookup returns CDR1 LNHNV and CDR2 YYDKDF (reference sequence). The CDR3 consists of 15 residues. Trimming removed 0 bases from V and 0 bases from J, with 8 bases in between. In DNA form, the CDR3 reads TGTGCCACCAGCAGAGAGGGGGTCATGAACACTGAAGCTTTCTTT. Protein: CATSREGVMNTEAFF.

V is TRBV4-3 and J is TRBJ2-7; no clear D. The germline V gene has CDR1 LGHNA and CDR2 YSLEER. The CDR3 has 13 amino acids. Trimming removed 3 bases from V and 4 bases from J, with 10 bases in between. The CDR3 sequence: CASSQELVYEQYF. In DNA, the CDR3 is TGCGCCAGCAGCCAGGAGCTCGTTTACGAGCAGTACTTC.

A remark on this clone: The same CDR3 can be traced to other DNA sequences in this sample. The J gene is TRBJ2-5, the V gene TRBV19; D gene ambiguous. In germline, CDR1 is LNHDA, CDR2 SQIVND (reference sequence). The CDR3 sequence is 13 residues long. V lost 3 bases to trimming and J lost 3 bases, with 8 bases between them. CDR3 DNA: TGTGCCAGTAGTATCGACGGAGAAGAGACCCAGTACTTC. Its protein is CASSIDGEETQYF.

This chain connects TRBV7-8 to TRBJ1-5; maybe TRBD1 (6 bases). The CDR3 has 19 amino acids. V was trimmed by 4 bases and J by 0 bases, leaving 22 bases between them. Germline CDR1 reads SGHVS; CDR2 reads FQNEAQ. CDR3 region: CASSSPIDYGGGSNQPQHF. The CDR3 DNA sequence: TGTGCCAGCAGCTCTCCTATAGATTATGGAGGGGGTAGCAATCAGCCCCAGCATTTT. Based on the CDR3 plus reference TRBV7-8 and TRBJ1-5, the full variable domain is GAGVSQSPRYKVAKRGQDVALRCDPISGHVSLFWYQQALGQGPEFLTYFQNEAQLDKSGLPSDRFFAERPEGSVSTLKIQRTQQEDSAVYLCASSSPIDYGGGSNQPQHFGDGTRLSIL.

The gene calls are TRBV6-5 and TRBJ2-1; 7 bases align to TRBD2. The germline CDR1 and CDR2 sequences are MNHEY and SVGAGI. With V trimmed by 0 bases and J by 9 bases, 8 bases remained unmatched. The CDR3 extends over 15 amino acids. CDR3: CASSYSPAGFTEQFF. In DNA form, the CDR3 reads TGTGCCAGCAGTTACTCACCAGCGGGGTTCACTGAGCAGTTCTTC.

The chain is built from TRBV9 and TRBJ2-7; D tentatively reads TRBD1 or TRBD2 (6 bases each). Germline values: CDR1 SGDLS, CDR2 YYNGEE. This CDR3 spans 15 amino acids. V shed 3 bases and J shed 5 bases, with 18 bases lying between them. This CDR3 reads CASSGWGASGHEQYF. CDR3 bases: TGTGCCAGCAGCGGGTGGGGGGCCAGCGGCCACGAGCAGTACTTC.

The J gene is TRBJ2-1, the V gene TRBV9; D ambiguous. V lost 1 base and J lost 9, with 8 bases in between. CDR1 and CDR2 (germline): SGDLS, YYNGEE. The CDR3 is 12 amino acids. CDR3: CASSVTGIEQFF. CDR3 nucleotide sequence: TGTGCCAGCAGCGTAACCGGTATTGAGCAGTTCTTC. Filled out from reference TRBV9 and TRBJ2-1, the complete variable domain reads DSGVTQTPKHLITATGQRVTLRCSPRSGDLSVYWYQQSLDQGLQFLIQYYNGEERAKGNILERFSAQQFPDLHSELNLSSLELGDSALYFCASSVTGIEQFFGPGTRLTVL.

As regards this clone: The same CDR3 is also encoded by other DNA sequences in this sample. The chain is built from TRBV14 and TRBJ1-2; no clear D. Looked up from germline, CDR1 is SGHDN and CDR2 is FVKESK. The length of the CDR3 is 13 residues. Trimming stripped 4 bases from V and 5 bases from J, with 11 bases between. The CDR3 spells CASSPGRNYGYTF. CDR3 coding DNA: TGTGCCAGCAGCCCCGGACGGAATTATGGCTACACCTTC.

This clone was seen just once. V and J are TRBV13 and TRBJ2-2, with D perhaps assigned TRBD1 or TRBD2 (6 bases each). This CDR3 is 18 amino acids long. Germline lookup yields CDR1 PRHDT and CDR2 FYEKMQ (reference sequence). Trimming took 0 bases from V and 6 from J, leaving 20 bases between them. The CDR3 DNA reads as TGTGCCAGCAGCTTAGGCTCCGCGGGACAAGTTTTCTCCGGGGAGCTGTTTTTT. Translation: CASSLGSAGQVFSGELFF.

A single count supports this clone. At the DNA level, this CDR3 is encoded by other sequences in the same sample as well. The gene calls are TRBV11-2 and TRBJ2-3, with D uncertain. Trimming shortened V by 1 base and J by 1 base, and 6 bases separated the two germline ends. Germline assignment: CDR1 SGHAT and CDR2 FQNNGV. The CDR3 runs to 14 residues. This CDR3 is CASSLVGGTDTQYF. In nucleotides, the CDR3 is TGTGCCAGCAGCTTAGTGGGCGGCACAGATACGCAGTATTTT.

This chain's CDR3 is CASSSDDRYDYEQYF. CDR3 in DNA: TGTGCCAGCAGCTCCGACGACAGGTACGACTACGAGCAGTACTTC. This chain joins TRBV11-2 and TRBJ2-7; a weak D match, TRBD1 (6 bases). This CDR3 is built from 15 residues. V lost 4 bases to trimming and J lost 3 bases, with 16 bases between them. In germline, CDR1 is SGHAT, CDR2 FQNNGV.

The chain links TRBV30 to TRBJ2-1, with TRBD2 matching over 9 bases. The CDR3 length is 14 residues. Germline CDR1 and CDR2: GTSNPN and SVGIG (reference sequence). J gave up 8 bases and V 7 bases, and 12 bases lay outside the gene matches. The CDR3 spells CASRYGGGAHEQFF. DNA of the CDR3: TGTGCCTCAAGGTATGGCGGGGGGGCACATGAGCAGTTCTTC. Full variable domain (rest looked up from reference TRBV30 and TRBJ2-1): SQTIHQWPATLVQPVGSPLSLECTVEGTSNPNLYWYRQAAGRGLQLLFYSVGIGQISSEVPQNLSASRPQDRQFILSSKKLLLSDSGFYLCASRYGGGAHEQFFGPGTRLTVL.

The chain is built from TRBV4-1 and TRBJ2-3, with 9 bases aligning to TRBD1. The V segment lost 1 base and the J segment 4 bases; nucleotides outside the gene matches: 9. From germline, CDR1 is MGHRA and CDR2 YSYEKL. The CDR3 length is 17 residues. The CDR3 DNA follows: TGCGCCAGCAGCCAAGTTCTGGGACAGGGTTTTGCAGATACGCAGTATTTT. Amino acids: CASSQVLGQGFADTQYF.

In nucleotides, the CDR3 is TGCGCCAGCTCCGGGGGAAACGTGCAGTACTTC. Translating gives CASSGGNVQYF. The chain couples TRBV10-2 to TRBJ2-7, with TRBD2 as a possible D gene (6 bases). V gave up 8 bases and J gave up 9 bases, with 14 bases separating them. From germline, CDR1 is WSHSY and CDR2 SAAADI. There are 11 residues in the CDR3.

The chain has TRBV15 and TRBJ2-1, with 8 bases lining up with TRBD1. CDR1 is LNHNV and CDR2 is YYDKDF in the germline V gene (reference sequence). The CDR3 length is 16 residues. J gave up 6 bases and V 6 bases, and 13 bases lay outside the gene matches. The CDR3 bases are TGTGCCACCAGTCCTGGGGCAGGGGGCGGACTCAATGAGCAGTTCTTC. Protein product: CATSPGAGGGLNEQFF.

V and J are TRBV25-1 and TRBJ2-5; 9 nucleotides agree with TRBD1. Germline V gives CDR1 MGHDK, CDR2 SYGVNS. The CDR3 totals 13 residues. V lost 7 bases, J lost 3 bases, and 3 bases stayed unmatched. The CDR3 bases are TGTGCCAGCACACGACAGGGGGAAGAGACCCAGTACTTC. This sequence encodes CASTRQGEETQYF.

This chain links TRBV28 with TRBJ1-1; D unclear. The CDR3 contains 15 residues. Trimming stripped 6 bases from V and 6 bases from J, with 20 bases between. Germline CDR1 MDHEN, CDR2 SYDVKM. CDR3 bases: TGTGCCAGCAGGGGCGATGCAGAGCAAGCCGCTGAAGCTTTCTTT. Translation: CASRGDAEQAAEAFF.

The chain links TRBV2 to TRBJ2-7, with D perhaps TRBD1 (5 bases). The germline V gene has CDR1 SNHLY and CDR2 FYNNEI. This CDR3 is 13 amino acids long. Trimming pared 4 bases from V and 4 bases from J, leaving 11 bases between. The CDR3: CASSGLGVYEQYF. The CDR3 nucleotides read TGTGCCAGCAGTGGATTAGGGGTGTACGAGCAGTACTTC.

V usage is TRBV28 and J usage is TRBJ2-7; perhaps TRBD2 as D (6 bases). Germline assignment: CDR1 MDHEN and CDR2 SYDVKM. The CDR3 consists of 14 residues. Trimming cost V 3 bases and J 6 bases, with 15 bases left between them. CDR3 residues: CASSLIGGSGEQYF. CDR3 bases: TGTGCCAGCAGTTTGATCGGGGGATCGGGCGAGCAGTACTTC.

With regard to this clone: Other nucleotide sequences from this sample produce the same CDR3. The gene calls are TRBV19 and TRBJ2-7, with D perhaps given as TRBD1 or TRBD2 (5 bases each). V was clipped by 3 bases and J by 0 bases, with 9 bases between them. The CDR3 consists of 14 residues. Germline-derived CDR1 and CDR2 are LNHDA and SQIVND (reference sequence). The CDR3 sequence is CASSISGSSYEQYF. The CDR3 DNA is TGTGCCAGTAGTATCTCAGGGAGCTCCTACGAGCAGTACTTC.